This T cell receptor (beta chain) was found in a study of radiation and T cells in renal cell carcinoma. The study, taken as a whole, reports: From baseline, blood top tumor clonotypes peaked at 2 weeks post-radiation.

In regard to this clone: Antigen unknown.

Time point given: blood 4 weeks post-SBRT, at nephrectomy. Treatment specified: 15 Gy SBRT to primary tumor, nephrectomy 4 weeks later. Assay: immunoSEQ multiplex PCR; the TCRdb copy retains only in-frame clones and omits some. The sample has roughly 92,000 clones; around 83% are singletons. This CDR3 is 15 amino acids long. Per germline, CDR1 LNHDA and CDR2 SQIVND (reference sequence). Trimming took off 7 bases at V and 3 bases at J, with 18 bases between the two ends. The source material was blood, sampled from a patient whose treatment included radiotherapy and nephrectomy. The receptor comes from a man aged 60-69 years with renal cell carcinoma. The V call is TRBV19, the J call TRBJ1-2; tentative D call: TRBD1 (6 bases). CDR3 in DNA: TGTGCCAGTACCCCTGGGCCTAGGGGGGACTATGGCTACACCTTC. Residues: CASTPGPRGDYGYTF. Variable domain in full (rest from reference TRBV19 and TRBJ1-2): DGGITQSPKYLFRKEGQNVTLSCEQNLNHDAMYWYRQDPGQGLRLIYYSQIVNDFQKGDIAEGYSVSREKKESFPLTVTSAQKNPTAFYLCASTPGPRGDYGYTFGSGTRLTVV.